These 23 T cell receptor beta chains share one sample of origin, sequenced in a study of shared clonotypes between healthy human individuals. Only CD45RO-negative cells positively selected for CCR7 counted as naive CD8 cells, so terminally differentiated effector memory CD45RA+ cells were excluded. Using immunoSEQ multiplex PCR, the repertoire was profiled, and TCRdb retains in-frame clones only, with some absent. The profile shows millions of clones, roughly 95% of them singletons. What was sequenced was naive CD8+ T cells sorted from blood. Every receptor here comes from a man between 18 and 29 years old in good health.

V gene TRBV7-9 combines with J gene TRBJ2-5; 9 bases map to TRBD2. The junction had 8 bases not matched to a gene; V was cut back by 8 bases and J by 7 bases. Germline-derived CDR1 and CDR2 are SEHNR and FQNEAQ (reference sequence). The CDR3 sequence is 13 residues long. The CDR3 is CASEGLALGTQYF. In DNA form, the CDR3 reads TGTGCCAGCGAGGGACTAGCCTTAGGGACCCAGTACTTC.

The CDR3 DNA sequence: TGTGCCAGCAGCACAGGCGATTGGACCTACGAGCAGTACTTC. Its translation: CASSTGDWTYEQYF. The chain has TRBV9 and TRBJ2-7; weak D call: TRBD1 (5 bases). The CDR3 extends over 14 amino acids. Germline V gives CDR1 SGDLS, CDR2 YYNGEE. V dropped 4 bases and J dropped 2 bases, with 13 bases sitting between them.

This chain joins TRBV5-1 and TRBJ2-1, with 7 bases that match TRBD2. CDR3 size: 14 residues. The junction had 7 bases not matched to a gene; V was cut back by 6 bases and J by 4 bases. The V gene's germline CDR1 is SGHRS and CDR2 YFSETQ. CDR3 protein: CASNRAGLYNEQFF. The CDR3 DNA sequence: TGCGCCAGCAACCGAGCGGGGCTATACAATGAGCAGTTCTTC.

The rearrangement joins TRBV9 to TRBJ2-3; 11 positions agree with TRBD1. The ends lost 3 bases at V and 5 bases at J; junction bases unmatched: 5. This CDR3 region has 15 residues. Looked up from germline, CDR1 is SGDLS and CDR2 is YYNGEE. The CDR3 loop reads CASSAWTGGLDTQYF. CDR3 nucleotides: TGTGCCAGCAGCGCTTGGACAGGGGGCTTAGATACGCAGTATTTT.

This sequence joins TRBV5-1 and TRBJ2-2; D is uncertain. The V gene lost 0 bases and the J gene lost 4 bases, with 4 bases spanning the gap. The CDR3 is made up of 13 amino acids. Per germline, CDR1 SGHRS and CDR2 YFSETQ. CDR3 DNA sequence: TGCGCCAGCAGCTTGGAACCCACCGGGGAGCTGTTTTTT. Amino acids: CASSLEPTGELFF.

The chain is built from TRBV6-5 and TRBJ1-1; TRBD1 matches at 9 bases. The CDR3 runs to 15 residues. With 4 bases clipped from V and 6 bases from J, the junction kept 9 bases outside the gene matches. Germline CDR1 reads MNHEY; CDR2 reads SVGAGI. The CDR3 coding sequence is TGTGCCAGCAGTTTTTCCGGGACAGGGTGGTCTGAAGCTTTCTTT. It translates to CASSFSGTGWSEAFF.

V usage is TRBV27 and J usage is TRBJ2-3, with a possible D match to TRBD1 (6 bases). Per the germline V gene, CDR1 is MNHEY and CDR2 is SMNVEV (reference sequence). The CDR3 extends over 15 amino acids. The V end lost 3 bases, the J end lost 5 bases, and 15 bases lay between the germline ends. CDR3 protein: CASSLVVQGLDTQYF. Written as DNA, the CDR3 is TGTGCCAGCAGTTTGGTTGTCCAGGGGCTAGATACGCAGTATTTT.

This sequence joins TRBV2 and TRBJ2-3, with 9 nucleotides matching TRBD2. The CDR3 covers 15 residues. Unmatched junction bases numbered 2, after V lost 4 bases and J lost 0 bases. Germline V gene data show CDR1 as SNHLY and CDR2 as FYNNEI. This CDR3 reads CASSVLAGSTDTQYF. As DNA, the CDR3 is TGTGCCAGCAGTGTCCTAGCGGGGAGCACAGATACGCAGTATTTT.

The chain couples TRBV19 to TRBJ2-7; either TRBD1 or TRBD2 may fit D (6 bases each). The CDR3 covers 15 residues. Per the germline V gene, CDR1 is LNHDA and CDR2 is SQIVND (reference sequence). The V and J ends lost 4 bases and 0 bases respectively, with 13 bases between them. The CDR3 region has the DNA TGTGCCAGTAGTAGGACAGAGGGGGGCTCCTACGAGCAGTACTTC. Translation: CASSRTEGGSYEQYF.

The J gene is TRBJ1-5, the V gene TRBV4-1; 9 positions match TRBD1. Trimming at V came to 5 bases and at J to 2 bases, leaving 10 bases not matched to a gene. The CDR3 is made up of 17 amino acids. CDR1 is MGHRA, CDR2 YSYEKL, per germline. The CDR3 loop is CASSNGAQGAGNQPQHF. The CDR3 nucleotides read TGCGCCAGCAGCAATGGGGCACAGGGGGCTGGCAATCAGCCCCAGCATTTT.

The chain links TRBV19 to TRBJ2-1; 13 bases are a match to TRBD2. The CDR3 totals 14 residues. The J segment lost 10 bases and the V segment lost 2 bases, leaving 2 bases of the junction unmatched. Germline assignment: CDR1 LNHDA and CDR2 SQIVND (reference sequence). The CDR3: CASSISGLAGEQFF. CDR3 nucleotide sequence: TGTGCCAGTAGTATATCGGGACTAGCGGGGGAGCAGTTCTTC.

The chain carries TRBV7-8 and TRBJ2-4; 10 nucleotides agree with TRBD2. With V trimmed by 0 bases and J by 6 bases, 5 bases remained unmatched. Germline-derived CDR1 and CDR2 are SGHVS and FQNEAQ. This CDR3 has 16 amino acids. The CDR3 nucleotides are TGTGCCAGCAGCTTAGCTCTAGCGGGAGCCGGAAACATTCAGTACTTC. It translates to CASSLALAGAGNIQYF.

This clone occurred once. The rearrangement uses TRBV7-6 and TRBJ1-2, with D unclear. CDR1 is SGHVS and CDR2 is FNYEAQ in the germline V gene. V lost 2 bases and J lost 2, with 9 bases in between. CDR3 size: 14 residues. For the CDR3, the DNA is TGTGCCAGCAGCTTATCAGGAGAAAACTATGGCTACACCTTC. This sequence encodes CASSLSGENYGYTF.

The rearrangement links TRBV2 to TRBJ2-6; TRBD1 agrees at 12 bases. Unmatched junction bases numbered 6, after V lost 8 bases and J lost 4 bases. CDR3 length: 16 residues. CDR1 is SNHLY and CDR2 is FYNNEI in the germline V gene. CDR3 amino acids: CASWGQGASGANVLTF. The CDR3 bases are TGTGCCAGCTGGGGACAGGGGGCTTCGGGGGCCAACGTCCTGACTTTC.

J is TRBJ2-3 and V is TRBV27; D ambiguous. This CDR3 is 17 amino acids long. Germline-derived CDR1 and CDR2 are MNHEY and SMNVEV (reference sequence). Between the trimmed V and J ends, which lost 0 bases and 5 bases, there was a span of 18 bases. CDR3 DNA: TGTGCCAGCAGTTTATCGAACGGTCTAACACGAATAGATACGCAGTATTTT. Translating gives CASSLSNGLTRIDTQYF.

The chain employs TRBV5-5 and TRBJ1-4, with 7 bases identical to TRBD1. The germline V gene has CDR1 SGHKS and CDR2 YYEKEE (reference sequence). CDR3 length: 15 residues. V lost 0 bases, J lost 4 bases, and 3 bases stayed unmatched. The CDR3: CASSLGDRSNEKLFF. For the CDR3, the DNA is TGTGCCAGCAGCTTGGGGGACAGAAGTAATGAAAAACTGTTTTTT.

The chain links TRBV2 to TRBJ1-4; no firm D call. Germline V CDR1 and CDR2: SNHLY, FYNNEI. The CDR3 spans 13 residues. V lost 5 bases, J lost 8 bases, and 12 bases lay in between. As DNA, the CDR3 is TGTGCCAGCAGTACCCCAGGAGGGGAAAAACTGTTTTTT. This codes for CASSTPGGEKLFF.

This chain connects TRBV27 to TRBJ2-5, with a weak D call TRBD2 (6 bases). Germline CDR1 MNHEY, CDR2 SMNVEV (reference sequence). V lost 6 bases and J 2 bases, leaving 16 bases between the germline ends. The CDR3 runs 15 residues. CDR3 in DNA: TGTGCCAGCAGCCTACGGTGGGGGGAACAAGAGACCCAGTACTTC. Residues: CASSLRWGEQETQYF.

The CDR3 coding sequence is TGTGCCAGCAGCTCAACCTCTGGACAGTTCGGTGAGCAGTTCTTC. It is translated as CASSSTSGQFGEQFF. This chain links TRBV6-6 with TRBJ2-1; D possibly corresponds to TRBD1 (6 bases). Between the trimmed V and J ends, which lost 6 bases and 9 bases, there was a span of 21 bases. The germline V gene encodes CDR1 MNHNY and CDR2 SVGAGI (reference sequence). The CDR3 has 15 residues.

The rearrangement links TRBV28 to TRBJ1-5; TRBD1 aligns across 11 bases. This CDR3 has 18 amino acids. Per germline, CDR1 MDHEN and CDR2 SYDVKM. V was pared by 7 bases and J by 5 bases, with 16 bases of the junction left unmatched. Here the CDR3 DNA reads TGTGCCAGCATTACCGGGACAGGGGGTTACCTGGACCATCAGCCCCAGCATTTT. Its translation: CASITGTGGYLDHQPQHF.

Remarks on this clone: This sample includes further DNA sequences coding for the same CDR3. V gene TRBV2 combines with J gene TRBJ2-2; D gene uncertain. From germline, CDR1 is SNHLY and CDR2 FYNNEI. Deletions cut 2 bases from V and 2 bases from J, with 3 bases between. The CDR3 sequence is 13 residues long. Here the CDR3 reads CASSESNTGELFF. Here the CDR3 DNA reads TGTGCCAGCAGTGAATCCAACACCGGGGAGCTGTTTTTT.

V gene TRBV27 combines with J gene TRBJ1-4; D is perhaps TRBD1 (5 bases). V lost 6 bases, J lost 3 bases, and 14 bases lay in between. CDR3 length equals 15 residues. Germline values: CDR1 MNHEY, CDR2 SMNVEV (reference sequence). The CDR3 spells CASRSYEGANEKLFF. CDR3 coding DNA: TGTGCCAGCAGGTCCTACGAAGGGGCTAATGAAAAACTGTTTTTT.

CDR3 sequence: CASSDSGDQPQHF. The CDR3 region has the DNA TGTGCCAGCAGCGATTCTGGGGATCAGCCCCAGCATTTT. The V and J genes are TRBV5-4 and TRBJ1-5, with D unclear. Trimming removed 4 bases at V and 5 bases at J, with 10 bases between. This CDR3 has 13 residues. Germline-derived CDR1 and CDR2 are SGHNT and YYREEE (reference sequence).